This T cell receptor (beta chain) was documented in a study of T cell responses to AZD1222 COVID-19 vaccine. Study-wide findings and caveats: In a largely white British group with more females than males, clonal diversity was possibly underestimated. Baseline seropositives among AZD1222 recipients totaled only 6 or 7.

There are 14 residues in the CDR3. Looked up from germline, CDR1 is SGHTA and CDR2 is FQGTGA. The table came from immunoSEQ multiplex PCR; TCRdb's copy has only in-frame clones and leaves some out. Of 140,000 or so clones in the sample, around 90% are singletons; the top ten hold 5% to 5.5%. In the case of this clone: Its antigen is as yet unknown. The junction differs from germline at one of its ends, possibly a read error.

The TCR originated in an adult who received the MenACWY meningococcal vaccine as a control. V and J are TRBV7-3 and TRBJ2-1; 8 positions match TRBD1. The starting material was peripheral blood, obtained 28 days after the second dose of the MenACWY control vaccine. The chain's CDR3 is CASSITPGGVEQFF. The CDR3 DNA follows: TGTGCCAGCAGCATAACCCCAGGGGGCGTAGAGCAGTTCTTC.